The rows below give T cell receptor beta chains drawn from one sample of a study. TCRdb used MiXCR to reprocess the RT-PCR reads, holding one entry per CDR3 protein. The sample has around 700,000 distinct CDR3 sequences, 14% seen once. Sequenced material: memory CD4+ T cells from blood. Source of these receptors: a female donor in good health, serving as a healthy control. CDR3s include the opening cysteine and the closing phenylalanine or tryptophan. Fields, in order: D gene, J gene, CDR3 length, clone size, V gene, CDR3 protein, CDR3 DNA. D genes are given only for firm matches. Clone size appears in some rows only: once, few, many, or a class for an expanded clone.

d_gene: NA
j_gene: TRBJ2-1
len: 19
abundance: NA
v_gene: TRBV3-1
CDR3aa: CASSHTKIRTSTTGNEQFF
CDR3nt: TGTGCCAGCAGCCACACAAAGATTAGGACGTCGACTACTGGCAATGAGCAGTTCTTC

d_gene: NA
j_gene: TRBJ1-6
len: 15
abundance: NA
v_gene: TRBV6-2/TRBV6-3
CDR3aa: CASSYRSGADSPLHF
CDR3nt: TGTGCCAGCAGTTACCGGTCCGGGGCCGATTCACCCCTCCACTTT

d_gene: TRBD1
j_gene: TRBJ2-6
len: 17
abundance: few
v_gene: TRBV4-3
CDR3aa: CASSSGTGGAGANVLTF
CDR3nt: TGCGCCAGCAGTTCCGGGACAGGGGGGGCTGGGGCCAACGTCCTGACTTTC

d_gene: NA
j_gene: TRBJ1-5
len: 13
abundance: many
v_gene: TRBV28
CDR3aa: CASRGSSNQPQHF
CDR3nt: TGTGCCAGCAGAGGTAGTAGCAATCAGCCCCAGCATTTT

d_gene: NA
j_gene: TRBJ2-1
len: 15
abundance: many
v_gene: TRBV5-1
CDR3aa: CASSPAGTQGSEQFF
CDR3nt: TGCGCCAGCAGCCCTGCCGGGACCCAAGGGAGTGAGCAGTTCTTC

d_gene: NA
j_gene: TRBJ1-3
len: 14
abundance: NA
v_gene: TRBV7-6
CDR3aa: CASSLAAGENTIYF
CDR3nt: TGTGCCAGCAGCTTAGCTGCAGGTGAAAACACCATATATTTT

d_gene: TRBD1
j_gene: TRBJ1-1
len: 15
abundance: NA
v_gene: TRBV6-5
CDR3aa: CASSYSGTGGTGAFF
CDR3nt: TGTGCCAGCAGTTACTCAGGGACAGGAGGGACAGGGGCTTTCTTT

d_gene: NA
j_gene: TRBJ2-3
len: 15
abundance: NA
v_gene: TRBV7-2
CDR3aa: CASSIRGGSTDTQYF
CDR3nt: TGTGCCAGCAGCATAAGGGGCGGGAGCACAGATACGCAGTATTTT

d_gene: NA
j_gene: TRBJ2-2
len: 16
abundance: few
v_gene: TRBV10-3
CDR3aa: CAISVTTGGDTGELFF
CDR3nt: TGTGCCATCAGTGTCACCACAGGCGGTGACACCGGGGAGCTGTTTTTT

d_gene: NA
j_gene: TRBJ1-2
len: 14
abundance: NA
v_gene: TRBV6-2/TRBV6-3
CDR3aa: CASRNPGRLYGYTF
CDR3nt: TGTGCCAGCAGAAATCCGGGACGCCTCTATGGCTACACCTTC

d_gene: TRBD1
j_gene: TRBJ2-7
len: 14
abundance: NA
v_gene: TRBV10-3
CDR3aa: CAISELTGGYEQYF
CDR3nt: TGTGCCATCAGTGAGTTGACAGGGGGGTACGAGCAGTACTTC

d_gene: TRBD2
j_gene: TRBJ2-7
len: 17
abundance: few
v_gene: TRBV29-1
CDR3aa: CSAWTSGRPITRYEQYF
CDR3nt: TGCAGCGCCTGGACTAGCGGGAGGCCGATCACCAGGTACGAGCAGTACTTC

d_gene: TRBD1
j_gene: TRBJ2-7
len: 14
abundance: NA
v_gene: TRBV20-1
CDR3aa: CSAPGTGPSYEQYF
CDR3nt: TGCAGTGCTCCCGGGACAGGGCCGTCCTACGAGCAGTACTTC

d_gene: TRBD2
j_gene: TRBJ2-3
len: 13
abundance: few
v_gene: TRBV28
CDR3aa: CASSSTTSGTQYF
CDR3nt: TGTGCCAGCAGTTCTACTACTAGCGGGACTCAGTATTTT

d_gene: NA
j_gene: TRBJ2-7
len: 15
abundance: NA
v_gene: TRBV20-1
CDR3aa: CSVEPRSRRLYEQYF
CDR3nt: TGCAGTGTCGAGCCCCGGTCCCGCCGCCTCTACGAGCAGTACTTC

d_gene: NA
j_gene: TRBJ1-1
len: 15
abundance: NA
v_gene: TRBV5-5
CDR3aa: CASSPRGGSDTEAFF
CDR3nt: TGTGCCAGCAGCCCCCGGGGGGGGAGTGACACTGAAGCTTTCTTT

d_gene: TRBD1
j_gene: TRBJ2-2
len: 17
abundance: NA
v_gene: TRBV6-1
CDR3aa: CASSPSPDRVIAGELFF
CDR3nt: TGTGCCAGCAGTCCCTCCCCGGACAGGGTAATTGCCGGGGAGCTGTTTTTT

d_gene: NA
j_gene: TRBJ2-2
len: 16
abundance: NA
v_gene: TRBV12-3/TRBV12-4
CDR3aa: CASSLISTEGPGELFF
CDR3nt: TGTGCCAGCAGTTTAATCTCGACGGAAGGACCCGGGGAGCTGTTTTTT

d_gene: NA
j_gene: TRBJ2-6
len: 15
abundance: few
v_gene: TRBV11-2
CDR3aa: CASSHGDSGANVLTF
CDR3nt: TGTGCCAGCAGCCATGGCGATTCTGGGGCCAACGTCCTGACTTTC

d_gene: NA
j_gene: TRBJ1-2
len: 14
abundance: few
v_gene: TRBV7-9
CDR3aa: CASSLEGEYYGYTF
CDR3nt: TGTGCCAGCAGCTTGGAAGGGGAATACTATGGCTACACCTTC

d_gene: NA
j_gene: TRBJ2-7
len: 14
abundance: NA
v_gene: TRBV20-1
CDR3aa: CSAGQPASLREQYF
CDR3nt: TGCAGTGCTGGCCAGCCGGCCTCCCTTCGCGAGCAGTACTTC

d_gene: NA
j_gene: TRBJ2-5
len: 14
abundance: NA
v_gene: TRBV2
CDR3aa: CASSPKTVQETQYF
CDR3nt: TGTGCCAGCAGTCCTAAGACAGTCCAAGAGACCCAGTACTTC

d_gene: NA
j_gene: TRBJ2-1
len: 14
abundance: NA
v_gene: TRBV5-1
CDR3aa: CASSLILDHNEQFF
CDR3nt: TGCGCCAGCAGCTTGATCCTAGATCACAATGAGCAGTTCTTC

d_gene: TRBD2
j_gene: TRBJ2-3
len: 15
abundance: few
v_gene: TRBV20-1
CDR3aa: CSARGEGWGTDTQYF
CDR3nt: TGCAGTGCCCGCGGGGAGGGGTGGGGCACAGATACGCAGTATTTT

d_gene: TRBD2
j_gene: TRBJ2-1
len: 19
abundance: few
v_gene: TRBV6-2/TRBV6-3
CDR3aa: CASSSGTSGFNPLYNEQFF
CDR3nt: TGTGCCAGCAGCTCCGGGACTAGCGGGTTCAACCCCCTCTACAATGAGCAGTTCTTC

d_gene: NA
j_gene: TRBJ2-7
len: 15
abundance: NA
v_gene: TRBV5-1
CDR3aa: CASSSLVSGGYEQYF
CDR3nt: TGCGCCAGCAGCTCCCTAGTCAGTGGCGGGTACGAGCAGTACTTC

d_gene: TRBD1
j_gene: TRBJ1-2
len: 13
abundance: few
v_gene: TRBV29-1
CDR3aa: CSAGTGGGYGYTF
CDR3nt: TGCAGCGCCGGGACAGGGGGCGGCTATGGCTACACCTTC

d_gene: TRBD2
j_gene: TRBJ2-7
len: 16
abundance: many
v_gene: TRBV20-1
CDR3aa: CSANSLIAGGTWEQYF
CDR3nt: TGCAGTGCCAACTCCCTTATAGCGGGAGGCACCTGGGAGCAGTACTTC

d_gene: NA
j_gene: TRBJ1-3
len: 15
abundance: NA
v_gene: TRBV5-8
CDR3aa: CASSRLRNSGNTIYF
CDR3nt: TGTGCCAGCAGCCGACTCAGAAACTCTGGAAACACCATATATTTT

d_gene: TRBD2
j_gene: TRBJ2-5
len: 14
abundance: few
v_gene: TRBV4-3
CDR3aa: CASSKTSGMETQYF
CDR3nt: TGCGCCAGCAGCAAGACTAGCGGGATGGAGACCCAGTACTTC

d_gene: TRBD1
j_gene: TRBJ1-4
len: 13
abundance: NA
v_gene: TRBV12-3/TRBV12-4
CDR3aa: CASSLKGAGKLFF
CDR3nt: TGTGCCAGCAGTTTAAAGGGGGCAGGAAAACTGTTTTTT

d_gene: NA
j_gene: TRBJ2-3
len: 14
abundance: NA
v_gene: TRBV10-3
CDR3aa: CAISERRDTDTQYF
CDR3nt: TGTGCCATCAGTGAGCGGCGGGACACAGATACGCAGTATTTT

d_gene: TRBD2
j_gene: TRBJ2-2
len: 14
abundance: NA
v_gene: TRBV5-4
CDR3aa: CASSSGGDAGELFF
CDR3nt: TGTGCCAGCAGCTCCGGGGGGGACGCCGGGGAGCTGTTTTTT

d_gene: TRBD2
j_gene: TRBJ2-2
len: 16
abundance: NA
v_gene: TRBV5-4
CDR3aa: CASSPGTSGSTGELFF
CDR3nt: TGTGCCAGCAGCCCCGGGACTAGCGGGAGCACCGGGGAGCTGTTTTTT

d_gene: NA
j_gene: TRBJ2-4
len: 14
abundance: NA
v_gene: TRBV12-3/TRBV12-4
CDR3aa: CASRRDPGSYIQYF
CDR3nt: TGTGCCAGCAGGAGGGACCCGGGGAGTTACATTCAGTACTTC

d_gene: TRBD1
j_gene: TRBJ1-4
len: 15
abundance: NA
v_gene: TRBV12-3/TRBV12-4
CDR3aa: CASSLRDSRNEKLFF
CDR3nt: TGTGCCAGCAGTTTGCGGGACAGCCGTAATGAAAAACTGTTTTTT

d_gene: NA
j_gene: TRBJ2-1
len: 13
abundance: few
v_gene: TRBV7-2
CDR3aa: CASSLMGLIEQFF
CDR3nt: TGTGCCAGCAGCTTAATGGGCCTTATCGAGCAGTTCTTC

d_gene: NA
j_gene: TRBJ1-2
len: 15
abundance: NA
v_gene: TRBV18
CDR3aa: CASSPQHIPDDGYTF
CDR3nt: TGTGCCAGCTCACCACAACATATACCGGACGATGGCTACACCTTC

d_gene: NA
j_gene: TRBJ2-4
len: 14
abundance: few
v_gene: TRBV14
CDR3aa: CASSRTGGVNIQYF
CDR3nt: TGTGCCAGCAGTCGGACAGGCGGGGTGAACATTCAGTACTTC

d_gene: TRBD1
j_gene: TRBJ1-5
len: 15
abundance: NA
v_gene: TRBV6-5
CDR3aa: CASNVYGQGDPPQHF
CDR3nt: TGTGCCAGCAATGTATACGGACAGGGTGATCCGCCCCAGCATTTT

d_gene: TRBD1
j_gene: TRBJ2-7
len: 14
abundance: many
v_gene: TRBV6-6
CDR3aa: CASSKRQGANEQYF
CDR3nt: TGTGCCAGCAGTAAACGACAGGGGGCCAACGAGCAGTACTTC

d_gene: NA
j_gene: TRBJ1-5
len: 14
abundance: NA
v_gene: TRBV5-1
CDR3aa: CASSLWGRDQPQHF
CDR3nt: TGCGCCAGCAGCTTGTGGGGGAGAGATCAGCCCCAGCATTTT

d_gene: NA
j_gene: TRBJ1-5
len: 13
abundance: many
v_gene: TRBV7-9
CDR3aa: CASSLARSQPQHF
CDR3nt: TGTGCCAGCAGCTTAGCGCGGAGTCAGCCCCAGCATTTT

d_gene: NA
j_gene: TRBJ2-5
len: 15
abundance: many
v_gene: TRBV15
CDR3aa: CATSRDGHMQETQYF
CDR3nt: TGTGCCACCAGCAGAGATGGCCATATGCAAGAGACCCAGTACTTC

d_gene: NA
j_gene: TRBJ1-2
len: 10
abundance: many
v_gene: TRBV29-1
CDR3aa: CSVREYGYTF
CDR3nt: TGCAGCGTGAGGGAATACGGCTACACCTTC

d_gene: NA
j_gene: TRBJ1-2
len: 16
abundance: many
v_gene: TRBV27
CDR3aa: CASRTLGWHRDYGYTF
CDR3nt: TGTGCCAGCAGAACACTAGGATGGCACAGGGACTATGGCTACACCTTC

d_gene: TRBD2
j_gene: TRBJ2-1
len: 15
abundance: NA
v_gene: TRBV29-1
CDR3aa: CSVATSGGSYNEQFF
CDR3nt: TGCAGCGTTGCCACTAGCGGGGGATCCTACAATGAGCAGTTCTTC

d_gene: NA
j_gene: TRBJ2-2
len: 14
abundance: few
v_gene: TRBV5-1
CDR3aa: CASSTSSGTRELFF
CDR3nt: TGCGCCAGCAGCACCAGCTCCGGGACAAGGGAACTGTTTTTT

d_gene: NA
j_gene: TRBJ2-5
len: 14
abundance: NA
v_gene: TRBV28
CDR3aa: CASSIGGLMETQYF
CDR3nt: TGTGCCAGCAGTATAGGCGGCTTGATGGAGACCCAGTACTTC

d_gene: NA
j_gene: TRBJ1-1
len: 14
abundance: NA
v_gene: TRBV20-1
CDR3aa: CSARQGPVNTEAFF
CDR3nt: TGCAGTGCTAGGCAGGGCCCCGTGAACACTGAAGCTTTCTTT

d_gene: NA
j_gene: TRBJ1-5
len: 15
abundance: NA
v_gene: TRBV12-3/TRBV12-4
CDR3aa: CASSLAPGINQPQHF
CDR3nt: TGTGCCAGCAGTTTAGCGCCAGGGATAAATCAGCCCCAGCATTTT

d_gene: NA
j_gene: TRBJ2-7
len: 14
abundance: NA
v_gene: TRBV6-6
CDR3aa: CASSYQGGTNEQYF
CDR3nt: TGTGCCAGCAGTTACCAGGGGGGTACCAACGAGCAGTACTTC

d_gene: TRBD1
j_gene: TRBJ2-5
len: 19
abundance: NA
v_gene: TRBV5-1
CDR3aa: CASSLAPTGTGGQDETQYF
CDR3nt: TGCGCCAGCAGCTTGGCCCCCACCGGGACAGGGGGCCAGGATGAGACCCAGTACTTC